This T cell receptor (beta chain) originates from a study of shared clonotypes between healthy human individuals. Note on this clone: One end of the junction varies from germline; a read error may be responsible.

A deep-level run was used for the assay. Sequencing on ten immunoSEQ deep assay plates was performed for unsorted PBMC DNA. Clones were read by immunoSEQ multiplex PCR, and TCRdb kept only the in-frame ones, dropping some. The sample has a few hundred thousand clones, roughly 79% seen once. Unsorted samples relied on tens of millions of PBMCs, which served as the source of genomic DNA. CDR1 SGHRS and CDR2 YFSETQ come from the germline V gene. The CDR3 extends over 15 amino acids. The chain has TRBV5-1 and TRBJ2-2; TRBD1 aligns across 9 bases. The sequenced material came from PBMCs. The origin of this receptor is a woman between 40 and 50 years old in good health. Some clones in this sample may be carry-over from other donors' samples. As DNA, the CDR3 is TGCGCCAGCAGCCTGGGACAGGGTAGTGACGGGAAGCTGTTTTTT. It translates to CASSLGQGSDGKLFF.